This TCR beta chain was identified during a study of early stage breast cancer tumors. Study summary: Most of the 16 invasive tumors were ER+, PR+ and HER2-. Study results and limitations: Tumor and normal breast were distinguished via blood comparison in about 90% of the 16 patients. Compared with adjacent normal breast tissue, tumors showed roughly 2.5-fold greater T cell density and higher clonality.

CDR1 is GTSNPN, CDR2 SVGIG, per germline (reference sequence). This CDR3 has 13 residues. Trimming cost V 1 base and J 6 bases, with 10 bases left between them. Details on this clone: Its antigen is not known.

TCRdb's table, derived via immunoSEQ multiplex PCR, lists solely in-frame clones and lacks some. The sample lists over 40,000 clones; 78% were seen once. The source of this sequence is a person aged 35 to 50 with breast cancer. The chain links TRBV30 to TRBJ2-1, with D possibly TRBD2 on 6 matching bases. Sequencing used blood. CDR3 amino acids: CAWSGLVSNEQFF. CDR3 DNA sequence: TGTGCCTGGAGTGGACTAGTTAGCAATGAGCAGTTCTTC.